This T cell receptor beta chain was recorded in a study of vaccination and CD4 T cells after COVID-19. Cultured CD4+ T cell DNA underwent sequencing with the Oncomine TCR Beta short-read assay. One entry per CDR3 protein results from TCRdb running MiXCR on the PCR reads. The sample has approximately 10,000 distinct CDR3 sequences, over 50% seen once. Treatment reported: roughly 10-day PBMC culture with coronavirus spike peptide pools or control peptides (ViraFEST assay). It was with roughly 9.6 IU/ml IL-2 and approximately 10 ug/ml peptide pools that 1.5 million to 2.5 million PBMCs per well were cultured. Concerning this clonotype itself: The antigen is not known.

Trimming took 7 bases from V and 4 from J, leaving 10 bases between them. CDR3 length equals 13 residues. The V gene's germline CDR1 is MNHNS and CDR2 SASEGT. The V and J genes are TRBV6-1 and TRBJ2-2, with D tentatively TRBD1 (5 bases). Sequenced input: CD4+ T cells from blood, cultured in vitro. The origin of this receptor is a human donor who had recovered from COVID-19. The DNA of the CDR3 is TGTGCCAGCAAGGGGCCTACCACCGGGGAGCTGTTTTTT. Encoded protein: CASKGPTTGELFF.